This T cell receptor beta chain was sequenced during a study of T cell repertoires in cytomegalovirus infection. Regarding the study as a whole: Public TCR beta family frequency separated CMV-and-HLA carriers, including in an independent cohort.

This clonotype was detected ten times or more. What it binds is unknown. TCRdb reanalysed the reads using MiXCR and keeps one entry per CDR3 protein. The top ten hold roughly 8.7% of the sample, which has about 260,000 distinct CDR3 sequences, roughly 13% seen once. The V gene's germline CDR1 is SGHTA and CDR2 FQGNSA. Trimming stripped 3 bases from V and 2 bases from J, with 15 bases between. This CDR3 has 16 residues. This TCR was recovered from a human donor in good health (CMV status not recorded). Some clones in this sample may be carry-over from other donors' samples. J is TRBJ2-3 and V is TRBV7-2, with D perhaps matching TRBD2 (6 bases). Sequencing used PBMCs. CDR3 DNA: TGTGCCAGCAGCTTTAGCTCAGGAGGGCCCACAGATACGCAGTATTTT. Residues: CASSFSSGGPTDTQYF.